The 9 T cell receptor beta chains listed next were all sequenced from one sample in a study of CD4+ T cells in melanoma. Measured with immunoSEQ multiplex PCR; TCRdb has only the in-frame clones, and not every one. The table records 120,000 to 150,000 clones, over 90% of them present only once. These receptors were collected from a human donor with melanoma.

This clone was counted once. As DNA, the CDR3 is TGTGCTAGTGGTTTGGCAGATCCTGAAGCTTTCTTT. It yields the protein CASGLADPEAFF. The chain links TRBV12-5 to TRBJ1-1; no definite D call. V was trimmed by 1 base and J by 6 bases, leaving 6 bases between them. Germline V gene sequence: CDR1 LGHNT, CDR2 FRNRAP. There are 12 residues in the CDR3. The complete variable domain, with remaining parts taken from reference TRBV12-5 and TRBJ1-1, reads DARVTQTPRHKVTEMGQEVTMRCQPILGHNTVFWYRQTMMQGLELLAYFRNRAPLDDSGMPKDRFSAEMPDATLATLKIQPSEPRDSAVYFCASGLADPEAFFGQGTRLTVV.

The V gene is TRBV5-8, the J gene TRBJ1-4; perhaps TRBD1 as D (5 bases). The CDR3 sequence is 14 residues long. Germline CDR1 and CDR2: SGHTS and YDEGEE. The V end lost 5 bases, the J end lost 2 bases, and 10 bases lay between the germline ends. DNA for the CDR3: TGTGCCAGCAGGCGGGGACCCACTAATGAAAAACTGTTTTTT. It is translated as CASRRGPTNEKLFF.

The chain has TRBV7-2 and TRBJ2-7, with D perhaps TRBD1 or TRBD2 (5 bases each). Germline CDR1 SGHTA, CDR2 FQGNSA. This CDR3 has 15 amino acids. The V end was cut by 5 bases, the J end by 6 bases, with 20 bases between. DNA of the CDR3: TGTGCCAGCAGCCGCTCCGGGACCCAAGCTTTCGAGCAGTACTTC. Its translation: CASSRSGTQAFEQYF.

This chain's CDR3 is CASREGGRETQYF. The CDR3 DNA reads as TGTGCCAGCCGGGAGGGGGGCCGCGAGACCCAGTACTTC. This chain uses TRBV19 with TRBJ2-5; 8 bases match TRBD2. CDR1 is LNHDA and CDR2 is SQIVND in the germline V gene (reference sequence). V was clipped by 9 bases and J by 5 bases; unmatched bases: 8. This CDR3 spans 13 amino acids.

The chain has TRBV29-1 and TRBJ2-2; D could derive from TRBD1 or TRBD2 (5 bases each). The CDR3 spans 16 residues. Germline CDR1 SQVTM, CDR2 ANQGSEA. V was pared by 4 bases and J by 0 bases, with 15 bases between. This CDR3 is CSVVGGGTPNTGELFF. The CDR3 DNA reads TGCAGCGTTGTCGGCGGTGGGACCCCGAACACCGGGGAGCTGTTTTTT.

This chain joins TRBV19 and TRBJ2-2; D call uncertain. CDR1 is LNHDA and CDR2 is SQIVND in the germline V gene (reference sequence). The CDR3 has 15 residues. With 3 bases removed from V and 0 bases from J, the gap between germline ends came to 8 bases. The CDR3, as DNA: TGTGCCAGTAGTATCCGGGCGTCGAACACCGGGGAGCTGTTTTTT. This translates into CASSIRASNTGELFF.

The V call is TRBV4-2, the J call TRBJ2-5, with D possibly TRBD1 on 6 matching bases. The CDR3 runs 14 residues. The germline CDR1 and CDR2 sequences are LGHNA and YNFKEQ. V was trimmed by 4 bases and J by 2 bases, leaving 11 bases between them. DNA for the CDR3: TGTGCCAGCAGCCCCGGACAGATGCAAGAGACCCAGTACTTC. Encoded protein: CASSPGQMQETQYF.

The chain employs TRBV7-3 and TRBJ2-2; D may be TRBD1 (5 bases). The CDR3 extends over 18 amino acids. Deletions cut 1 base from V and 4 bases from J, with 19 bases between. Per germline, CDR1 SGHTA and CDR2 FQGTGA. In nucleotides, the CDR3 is TGTGCCAGCAGCTTAAAGGGGTATCGACTGACGGCCACCGGGGAGCTGTTTTTT. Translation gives CASSLKGYRLTATGELFF.

The CDR3 is CASRLTSGVNTGELFF. DNA for the CDR3: TGTGCCAGCAGGCTAACTAGCGGGGTGAACACCGGGGAGCTGTTTTTT. The rearrangement links TRBV11-3 to TRBJ2-2; 10 bases are a match to TRBD2. This CDR3 spans 16 amino acids. Per germline, CDR1 SGHNT and CDR2 YENEEA. Trimming took 6 bases from V and 1 from J; bases not matched to a gene: 5.